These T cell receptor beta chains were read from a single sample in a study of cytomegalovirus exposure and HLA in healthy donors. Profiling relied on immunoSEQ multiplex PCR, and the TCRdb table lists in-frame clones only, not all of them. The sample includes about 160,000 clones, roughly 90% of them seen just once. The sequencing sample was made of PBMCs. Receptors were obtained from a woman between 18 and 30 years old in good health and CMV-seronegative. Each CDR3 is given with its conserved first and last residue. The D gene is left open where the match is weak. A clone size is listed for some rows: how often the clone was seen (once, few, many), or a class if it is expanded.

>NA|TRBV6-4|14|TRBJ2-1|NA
TGTGCCAGCAGCCCGCGGGCTCCAAACAATGAGCAGTTCTTC
CASSPRAPNNEQFF
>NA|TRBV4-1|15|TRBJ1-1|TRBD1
TGCGCCAGCAAAAGAACTTTCCGGGACAGGGTTGTCGCTTTCTTT
CASKRTFRDRVVAFF
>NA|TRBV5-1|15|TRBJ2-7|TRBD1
TGCGCCAGCAGCCCGATCGGACAGGGGGCCCACGAGCAGTACTTC
CASSPIGQGAHEQYF
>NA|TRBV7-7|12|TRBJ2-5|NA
TGTGCCAGCAGCTCCAGCGGGGAGACCCAGTACTTC
CASSSSGETQYF
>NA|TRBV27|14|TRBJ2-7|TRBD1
TGTGCCAGCAGTTTTTGGCAGGGGGCTTACGAGCAGTACTTC
CASSFWQGAYEQYF
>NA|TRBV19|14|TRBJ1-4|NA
TGTGCCAGTCGCTCTCAGGCAGCTAATGAAAAACTGTTTTTT
CASRSQAANEKLFF
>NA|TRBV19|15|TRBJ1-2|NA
TGTGCCAGTAGTACCCACGGCCTAGCTAACTATGGCTACACCTTC
CASSTHGLANYGYTF
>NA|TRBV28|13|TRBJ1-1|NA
TGTGCCAGCAGTCCACACCTCCGCGGGCCGACTTTCTTT
CASSPHLRGPTFF
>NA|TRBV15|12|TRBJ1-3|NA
TGTGCCATCGGGACATTCGGAAACACCATATATTTT
CAIGTFGNTIYF
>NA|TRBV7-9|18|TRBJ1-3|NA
TGTGCCAGCAGCTCACCCTTTAGAAGTGCAGGGTACGGAAACACCATATATTTT
CASSSPFRSAGYGNTIYF
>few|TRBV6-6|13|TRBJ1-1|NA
TGTGCCAGCAGTTACCGGGGAGACACTGAAGCTTTCTTT
CASSYRGDTEAFF
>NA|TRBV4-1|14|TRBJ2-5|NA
TGCGCCAGCAGCCAAGATTCAACGCCGAGGACCCAGTACTTC
CASSQDSTPRTQYF
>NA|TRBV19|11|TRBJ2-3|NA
TGTGCCAGTAGTATTCTAGATACGCAGTATTTT
CASSILDTQYF
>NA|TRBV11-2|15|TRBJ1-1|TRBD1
TGTGCCAGCAGAGCAATCCGGGACAGGGGCACTGAAGCTTTCTTT
CASRAIRDRGTEAFF
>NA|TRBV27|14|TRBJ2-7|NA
TGTGCCAGCAGTTTGTGGGCAGGACAATACGAGCAGTACTTC
CASSLWAGQYEQYF
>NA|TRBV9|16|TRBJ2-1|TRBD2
TGTGCCAGCAGCGTGCAAACTAGCGGGGATTACAATGAGCAGTTCTTC
CASSVQTSGDYNEQFF
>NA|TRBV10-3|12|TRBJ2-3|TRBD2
TGTGCCATCAGTGCCCTAGCGGGAGATCGGTATTTT
CAISALAGDRYF
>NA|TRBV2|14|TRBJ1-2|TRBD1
TGTGCCAGCAGTGCTGGGACAGGGAACTATGGCTACACCTTC
CASSAGTGNYGYTF
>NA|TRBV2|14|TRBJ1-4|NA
TGTGCCAGCAAACTGGTCTCAACTAATGAAAAACTGTTTTTT
CASKLVSTNEKLFF
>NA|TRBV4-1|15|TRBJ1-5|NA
TGCGCCAGCAGCCAAGGAGGGGGACGAAATCAGCCCCAGCATTTT
CASSQGGGRNQPQHF
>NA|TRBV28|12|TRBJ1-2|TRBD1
TGTGCCAGCAGTTTAAAGGGGGCGGGCTACACCTTC
CASSLKGAGYTF
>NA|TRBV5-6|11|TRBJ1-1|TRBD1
TGTGCCAGCAGTCGGGACAGCGAAGCTTTCTTT
CASSRDSEAFF
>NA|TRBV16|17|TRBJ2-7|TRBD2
TGTGCCAGCAGCCAGGGGGTAGCGGGAGAAAGCTCCTACGAGCAGTACTTC
CASSQGVAGESSYEQYF
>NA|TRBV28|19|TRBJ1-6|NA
TGTGCCAGCAGTGGAAATCCAGGTGACGGGAGCTCCTATAATTCACCCCTCCACTTT
CASSGNPGDGSSYNSPLHF
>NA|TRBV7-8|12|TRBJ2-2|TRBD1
TGTGCCAGCAGTTCTTCAGGGGGCGGACTGTTTTTT
CASSSSGGGLFF
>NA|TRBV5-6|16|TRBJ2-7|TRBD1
TGTGCCAGCAGCTTGGTCGGGGGACAGGCGTCACGCGAGCAGTACTTC
CASSLVGGQASREQYF
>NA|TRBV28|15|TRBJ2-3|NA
TGTGCCAGCAGTTTTAGAATAACTCTTACAGATACGCAGTATTTT
CASSFRITLTDTQYF
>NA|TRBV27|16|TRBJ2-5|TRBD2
TGTGCCAGCAGTCCCTACCGAGCGGGGGGTCAAGAGACCCAGTACTTC
CASSPYRAGGQETQYF
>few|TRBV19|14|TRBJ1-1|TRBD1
TGTGCCAGTACCGAGACAGGGGTCGGTACTGAAGCTTTCTTT
CASTETGVGTEAFF
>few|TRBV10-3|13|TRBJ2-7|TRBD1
TGTGCCATCAGGCCCGGGACAGCCTACGAGCAGTACTTC
CAIRPGTAYEQYF
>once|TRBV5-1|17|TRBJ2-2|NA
TGCGCCAGCAGCCCCTACGCCGGGGACTTAAACACCGGGGAGCTGTTTTTT
CASSPYAGDLNTGELFF
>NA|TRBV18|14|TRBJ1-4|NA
TGTGCCAGCTCACCGGGGGGGTTGAATGAAAAACTGTTTTTT
CASSPGGLNEKLFF
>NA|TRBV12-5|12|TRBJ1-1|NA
TGTGCTAGTGGTTCGACGGGTACTGAAGCTTTCTTT
CASGSTGTEAFF
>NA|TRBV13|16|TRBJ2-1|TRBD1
TGTGCCAGCAGCTCCCAGGGGGCCGGGATACGCAATGAGCAGTTCTTC
CASSSQGAGIRNEQFF
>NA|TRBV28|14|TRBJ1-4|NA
TGTGCCAGCAATTCAGGGCTCGGGGGTGAAAAACTGTTTTTT
CASNSGLGGEKLFF
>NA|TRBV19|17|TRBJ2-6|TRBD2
TGTGCCAGTAATCCCCAAGGCGGGGGGGCTGGGGCCAACGTCCTGCCTTTC
CASNPQGGGAGANVLPF
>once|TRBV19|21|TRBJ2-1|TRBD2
TGTGCCAGTAGTACCCAGGGGGTTTTTTCTAGCGGGGGTGATCGCTACAATGAGCAGTTCTTC
CASSTQGVFSSGGDRYNEQFF
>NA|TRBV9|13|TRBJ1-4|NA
TGTGCCAGCAGCTTAATGGGGGGTGAAAAACTGTTTTTT
CASSLMGGEKLFF
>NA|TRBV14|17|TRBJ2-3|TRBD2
TGTGCCAGCAGCCAAGATTTCAGCGGGGGATACACAGATACGCAGTATTTT
CASSQDFSGGYTDTQYF
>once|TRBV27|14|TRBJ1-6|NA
TGTGCCAGCAGTTTTGGGCAAGGAAATTCACCCCTCCACTTT
CASSFGQGNSPLHF
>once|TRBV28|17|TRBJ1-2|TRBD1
TGTGCCAGCAGTGTAGGGGGACAGGGGGCGTTCAACTATGGCTACCCCTTC
CASSVGGQGAFNYGYPF
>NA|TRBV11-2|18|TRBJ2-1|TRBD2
TGTGCCAGCAGCTTTAGCCGGAGCGGGACCACAATATACAATGAGCAGTTCTTC
CASSFSRSGTTIYNEQFF
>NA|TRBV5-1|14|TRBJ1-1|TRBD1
TGCGCCAGCAGGACCGGGACAGTGAACACTGAAGCTTTCTTT
CASRTGTVNTEAFF
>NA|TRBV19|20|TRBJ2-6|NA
TGTGCCAGTAGTATTGGGCCTTTTCGGGGGAGCCACTCTGGGGCCAACGTCCTGACTTTC
CASSIGPFRGSHSGANVLTF
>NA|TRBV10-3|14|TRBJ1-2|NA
TGTGCCATCAGTGTCGACACCTCATACTATGGCTACACCTTC
CAISVDTSYYGYTF
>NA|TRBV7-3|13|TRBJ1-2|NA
TGTGCCAGCAGCGAAACGGGGAACTATGGCTACACCTTC
CASSETGNYGYTF